Each of the 16 T cell receptor beta chains below was sequenced from the same sample in a study of T cell responses to AZD1222 COVID-19 vaccine. Data came from immunoSEQ multiplex PCR; TCRdb stores just in-frame clones and leaves some out. This table holds about 180,000 clones, 85% to 95% found once. Sequencing used peripheral blood, obtained 28 days after the second AZD1222 dose. The receptors were sampled from an adult who received the AZD1222 COVID-19 vaccine.

The rearrangement joins TRBV6-6 to TRBJ2-7; TRBD2 aligns across 14 bases. CDR3 size: 15 residues. The germline CDR1 and CDR2 sequences are MNHNY and SVGAGI (reference sequence). V shed 2 bases, J shed 9 bases, and the junction held 6 bases outside the gene matches. The CDR3: CASSYTTSGRVWQYF. The CDR3 nucleotides are TGTGCCAGCAGTTACACGACTAGCGGGAGGGTCTGGCAGTACTTC.

The gene calls are TRBV28 and TRBJ2-1; TRBD2 matches 7 bases. The trim removed 4 bases at V and 0 bases at J, leaving 12 bases unmatched. Germline CDR1 reads MDHEN; CDR2 reads SYDVKM. This CDR3 region has 18 residues. The CDR3 loop is CASSSTLVRTSSYNEQFF. DNA for the CDR3: TGTGCCAGCAGTTCCACATTGGTCAGGACTAGCTCCTACAATGAGCAGTTCTTC.

The chain joins TRBV5-1 to TRBJ2-5; 11 positions agree with TRBD2. The ends lost 4 bases at V and 1 base at J; junction bases unmatched: 3. CDR3 size: 15 residues. Germline V gene sequence: CDR1 SGHRS, CDR2 YFSETQ. The CDR3 spells CASSQGLAVQETQYF. The CDR3 DNA follows: TGCGCCAGCAGCCAGGGACTAGCGGTCCAAGAGACCCAGTACTTC. The whole variable domain, remainder taken from reference TRBV5-1 and TRBJ2-5, is KAGVTQTPRYLIKTRGQQVTLSCSPISGHRSVSWYQQTPGQGLQFLFEYFSETQRNKGNFPGRFSGRQFSNSRSEMNVSTLELGDSALYLCASSQGLAVQETQYFGPGTRLLVL.

The V and J genes are TRBV15 and TRBJ1-1; possibly TRBD1 for D (6 bases). The CDR3 has 14 residues. Looked up from germline, CDR1 is LNHNV and CDR2 is YYDKDF (reference sequence). V lost 1 base and J lost 6, with 12 bases in between. Here the CDR3 DNA reads TGTGCCACCAGCAGAGGTCGTACAGGGTCTGAAGCTTTCTTT. Protein: CATSRGRTGSEAFF.

The chain couples TRBV11-3 to TRBJ1-3; no clear D. CDR1 is SGHNT, CDR2 YENEEA, per germline. This CDR3 region has 13 residues. V was shortened by 6 bases and J by 0 bases, with 6 bases between the two germline ends. The DNA of the CDR3 is TGTGCCAGCAGGGCAGCCTCTGGAAACACCATATATTTT. Translated, it gives CASRAASGNTIYF.

The CDR3 loop reads CASSIEDRGRVKPQHF. The CDR3 nucleotides are TGTGCCAGTAGTATAGAGGACAGGGGGCGCGTCAAGCCCCAGCATTTT. V usage is TRBV19 and J usage is TRBJ1-5, with 11 bases identical to TRBD1. The CDR3 totals 16 residues. V lost 0 bases, J lost 8 bases, and 6 bases stayed unmatched. In germline, CDR1 is LNHDA, CDR2 SQIVND (reference sequence).

The chain couples TRBV7-9 to TRBJ2-5; TRBD2 matches at 7 bases. This CDR3 is 12 amino acids long. V gave up 4 bases and J gave up 14 bases; unmatched junction bases: 10. In germline, CDR1 is SEHNR, CDR2 FQNEAQ (reference sequence). CDR3 bases: TGTGCCAGCAGCTCGATTATGGGACTAACATACTTC. Protein: CASSSIMGLTYF.

The chain has TRBV11-2 and TRBJ2-7, with 8 bases lining up with TRBD1. Germline lookup yields CDR1 SGHAT and CDR2 FQNNGV. The CDR3 is made up of 14 amino acids. The V and J ends lost 3 bases and 3 bases, in that order; junction bases with no gene match: 4. CDR3 amino acids: CASSFSRGHYEQYF. CDR3 bases: TGTGCCAGCAGCTTTTCCAGGGGGCACTACGAGCAGTACTTC.

This clone was seen only a few times. This chain links TRBV7-2 with TRBJ2-1; TRBD2 aligns across 8 bases. The CDR3 covers 15 residues. Germline loops: CDR1 SGHTA, CDR2 FQGNSA. V shed 5 bases and J 4 bases; nucleotides not matched to a gene: 7. DNA for the CDR3: TGTGCCAGCAGCGAAACTAGCGGATCTTACAATGAGCAGTTCTTC. Amino acids: CASSETSGSYNEQFF.

The chain recombines TRBV27 with TRBJ1-4; D call uncertain. V lost 2 bases and J 4 bases, leaving 11 bases between the germline ends. This CDR3 is built from 15 residues. Germline V gene lookup returns CDR1 MNHEY and CDR2 SMNVEV (reference sequence). In DNA, the CDR3 is TGTGCCAGCAGTTTAACGGCAGGTCGTAATGAAAAACTGTTTTTT. Translation: CASSLTAGRNEKLFF.

V usage is TRBV2 and J usage is TRBJ2-2; unclear D gene. V shed 8 bases and J shed 4 bases, with 5 bases lying between them. The CDR3 is 11 residues long. Per germline, CDR1 SNHLY and CDR2 FYNNEI. This CDR3 is CASLGTGELFF. As DNA, the CDR3 is TGTGCCAGCCTGGGCACCGGGGAGCTGTTTTTT.

V and J are TRBV4-1 and TRBJ1-5; 7 bases line up with TRBD1. Losses at the gene ends were 0 bases for V and 5 bases for J; bases not matched to a gene: 16. The CDR3 has 19 amino acids. Germline V gene sequence: CDR1 MGHRA, CDR2 YSYEKL. The DNA of the CDR3 is TGCGCCAGCAGCCAAGATAAAGGACAGGCCAACCCCAGGCATCAGCCCCAGCATTTT. Its translation is CASSQDKGQANPRHQPQHF.

This chain joins TRBV14 and TRBJ1-1; D is perhaps TRBD1 (6 bases). V lost 5 bases and J 5 bases, leaving 12 bases between the germline ends. CDR3 length: 13 residues. From germline, CDR1 is SGHDN and CDR2 FVKESK. Here the CDR3 DNA reads TGTGCCAGCAGCGGAACAGGGTTTACTGAAGCTTTCTTT. Protein: CASSGTGFTEAFF.

The V call is TRBV7-2, the J call TRBJ2-1; D possibly corresponds to TRBD2 (5 bases). V was pared by 5 bases and J by 11 bases, with 13 bases between. Germline V gene lookup returns CDR1 SGHTA and CDR2 FQGNSA. The CDR3 is 12 residues long. CDR3 DNA: TGTGCCAGCAGCACTAGTGGGTTCAAGCAGTTCTTC. As protein: CASSTSGFKQFF. Full variable domain (remainder filled in from reference TRBV7-2 and TRBJ2-1): GAGVSQSPSNKVTEKGKDVELRCDPISGHTALYWYRQSLGQGLEFLIYFQGNSAPDKSGLPSDRFSAERTGGSVSTLTIQRTQQEDSAVYLCASSTSGFKQFFGPGTRLTVL.

The chain carries TRBV6-1 and TRBJ1-3, with D unclear. Germline loops: CDR1 MNHNS, CDR2 SASEGT. This CDR3 has 13 residues. CDR3 coding DNA: TGTGCGAGTTGGTCGAGCTCTGGAAACACCATATATTTT. Its translation is CASWSSSGNTIYF.

As regards this clone: The CDR3 ends on some other residue instead of the conserved phenylalanine or tryptophan, so this is likely a read error. The DNA is left out, because the CDR3 cannot be placed on it with certainty; the CDR3 is given as TCRdb lists it. V is TRBV28 and J is TRBJ1-2. Per the germline V gene, CDR1 is MDHEN and CDR2 is SYDVKM. The CDR3 sequence runs 13 residues, both termini included. The CDR3 is CASSLTPLSGPSV.